The text below deals with one T cell receptor beta chain. As yet, its antigen is unknown. This specimen belongs to a study of beta chain features in type 1 diabetes. The wider study: Healthy donors and patients had similar age, gender and cell yields. Study-wide results and caveats: Researchers caution that PCR might favor shorter templates, equally among patients and controls. For type 1 diabetes patients, VDJ junctions showed fewer insertions and more deletions. Patients with Type 1 diabetes showed moderately but significantly shorter TCRB CDR3s in all four CD4+ subsets.

Sequencing targeted expressed TCRB transcripts, as all isolated RNA had been reverse transcribed. Assay used: immunoSEQ multiplex PCR; TCRdb lists only in-frame clones, some missing. The data hold about 650,000 clones, with around 12% observed a single time. The CDR3 covers 13 residues. Germline values: CDR1 SGHTA, CDR2 FQGNSA. Trimming stripped 2 bases from V and 6 bases from J, with 8 bases between. Sequences were obtained from naive CD4+ T cells from blood. The J gene is TRBJ1-5, the V gene TRBV7-2; D unresolved. This TCR was recovered from a man younger than 45 with type 1 diabetes. The DNA for the CDR3 is TGTGCCAGCAGCTTAACCGCTAGTCAGCCCCAGCATTTT. Its translation is CASSLTASQPQHF.